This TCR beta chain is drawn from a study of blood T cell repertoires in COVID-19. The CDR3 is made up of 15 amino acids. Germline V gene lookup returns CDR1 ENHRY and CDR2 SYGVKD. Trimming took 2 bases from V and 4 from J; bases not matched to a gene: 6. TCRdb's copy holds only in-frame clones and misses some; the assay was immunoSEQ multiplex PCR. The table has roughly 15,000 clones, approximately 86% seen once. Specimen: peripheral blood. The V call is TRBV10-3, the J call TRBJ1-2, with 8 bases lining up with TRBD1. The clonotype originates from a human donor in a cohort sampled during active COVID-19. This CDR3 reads CAISERGQDTYGYTF. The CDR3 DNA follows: TGTGCCATCAGTGAGAGGGGACAGGACACCTATGGCTACACCTTC.